This T cell receptor beta chain came from a study of vaccination and CD4 T cells after COVID-19. Across the study: A CEFX pool, an HIV-1 Nef pool, or else no peptide went into the control cultures.

Treatment here: approximately 9-day PBMC culture with coronavirus spike peptide pools or control peptides (ViraFEST assay). Sequenced with the Oncomine TCR Beta short-read assay was DNA taken from cultured CD4+ T cells. TCRdb re-analysed the PCR reads in MiXCR, keeping a single row per CDR3 protein. The sample lists 15,000 to 20,000 distinct CDR3 sequences, 59% occurring once. CDR3 length: 14 amino acids. Trimming took 7 bases from V and 2 from J, leaving 15 bases between them. Germline CDR1 reads SNHLY; CDR2 reads FYNNEI. About this clonotype itself: Its specificity is not known.

Source: CD4+ T cells from blood, cultured in vitro, taken after SARS-CoV-2 vaccination. The chain couples TRBV2 to TRBJ2-7; a possible D gene is TRBD1 (6 bases). The clonotype originates from a human donor who had recovered from COVID-19. The CDR3 protein is CASTVETGPYEQYF. The CDR3 bases are TGTGCCAGCACAGTAGAGACAGGCCCCTACGAGCAGTACTTC.